The rows below give T cell receptor beta chains drawn from one sample of a study of T-cell memory formation after mild COVID-19. Using its own MiXCR run on the 5' RACE reads, TCRdb lists one record per CDR3 protein. The sample has about 300,000 distinct CDR3 sequences; approximately 19% are singletons. The specimen was PBMCs or a T cell subset sorted from them (not recorded which). The receptors were sampled from a young man who had mild COVID-19 (a few samples of this study predate the infection). Cell type and time point are not known. CDR3s include the opening cysteine and the closing phenylalanine or tryptophan. Fields, in order: D gene, J gene, V gene, clone size, CDR3 protein, CDR3 DNA. A D gene is named only where the DNA matches it firmly. Size is stated for part of the rows, as once, few or many counts, or as a class when the clone is expanded.

>-|TRBJ2-5|TRBV7-6|few
CASSVGGGETQYF
TGTGCCAGCAGCGTGGGCGGGGGCGAGACCCAGTACTTC
>TRBD1|TRBJ1-1|TRBV20-1|few
CSARGIQGADTEAFF
TGCAGTGCTAGGGGAATTCAGGGGGCAGACACTGAAGCTTTCTTT
>-|TRBJ1-5|TRBV7-9|-
CAAGSNQPQHF
TGTGCAGCGGGCAGCAATCAGCCCCAGCATTTT
>-|TRBJ1-1|TRBV20-1|-
CSAARQLNTEAFF
TGCAGTGCTGCAAGACAGTTGAACACTGAAGCTTTCTTT
>-|TRBJ1-2|TRBV12-3/TRBV12-4|-
CASSFQFYGYTF
TGTGCCAGCAGTTTTCAGTTCTATGGCTACACCTTC
>-|TRBJ1-6|TRBV12-3/TRBV12-4|-
CASRTTVGNSPLHF
TGTGCCAGCAGGACGACAGTTGGTAATTCACCCCTCCACTTT
>-|TRBJ1-5|TRBV9|-
CASSVSSTNQPQHF
TGTGCCAGCAGCGTTTCCAGCACCAATCAGCCCCAGCATTTT
>TRBD1|TRBJ2-2|TRBV5-1|many
CATSGTGNTGELFF
TGCGCCACCTCCGGGACAGGGAACACCGGGGAGCTGTTTTTT
>-|TRBJ1-1|TRBV12-3/TRBV12-4|-
CASSSRGSRTEAFF
TGTGCCAGCAGTTCCAGGGGAAGTAGGACTGAAGCTTTCTTT
>-|TRBJ2-5|TRBV5-5|few
CASSYRAQETQYF
TGTGCCAGCAGCTATCGGGCTCAAGAGACCCAGTACTTC
>TRBD2|TRBJ2-6|TRBV27|-
CASSPRLAAGANVLTF
TGTGCCAGCAGTCCTAGACTAGCAGCTGGGGCCAACGTCCTGACTTTC
>-|TRBJ2-5|TRBV11-2|-
CASSLRGDPETQYF
TGTGCCAGCAGCTTACGGGGAGACCCAGAGACCCAGTACTTC
>-|TRBJ1-4|TRBV20-1|-
CSAEPGEKLFF
TGCAGTGCGGAGCCGGGAGAAAAACTGTTTTTT
>-|TRBJ1-5|TRBV20-1|-
CSAGVSSNQPQHF
TGCAGTGCTGGGGTCAGTAGCAATCAGCCCCAGCATTTT
>-|TRBJ2-7|TRBV7-2|few
CASSLRGASVYEQYF
TGTGCCAGCAGCTTACGGGGGGCTAGCGTGTACGAGCAGTACTTC
>-|TRBJ2-5|TRBV27|-
CASSFRTRETQYF
TGTGCCAGCAGTTTTAGGACCAGAGAGACCCAGTACTTC
>-|TRBJ1-2|TRBV20-1|few
CSARGPPRGVAYGYTF
TGCAGTGCTAGAGGTCCCCCGAGGGGGGTGGCCTATGGCTACACCTTC
>-|TRBJ1-2|TRBV7-2|many
CASSLTSYGYTF
TGTGCCAGCAGCTTAACCAGCTATGGCTACACCTTC
>-|TRBJ2-1|TRBV4-2|-
CASSQSHEVEQFF
TGTGCCAGCAGCCAAAGTCACGAAGTTGAGCAGTTCTTC
>-|TRBJ2-1|TRBV11-2|few
CASSLVGAPTNEQFF
TGTGCCAGCAGCTTAGTCGGGGCCCCAACTAATGAGCAGTTCTTC
>-|TRBJ2-1|TRBV6-6|-
CASSFSVRSYNEQFF
TGTGCCAGCAGTTTTAGCGTCCGCTCCTACAATGAGCAGTTCTTC
>-|TRBJ2-5|TRBV7-9|few
CASSVQIETQYF
TGTGCCAGCAGCGTACAAATCGAGACCCAGTACTTC
>TRBD2|TRBJ2-3|TRBV7-9|few
CASSLGPTSGGQDTQYF
TGTGCCAGCAGCTTGGGTCCGACTAGCGGGGGGCAAGATACGCAGTATTTT
>-|TRBJ1-6|TRBV7-2|few
CASSLFASPLHF
TGTGCCAGCAGCTTATTTGCATCACCCCTCCACTTT
>-|TRBJ1-2|TRBV20-1|few
CSASVQVRTHGYTF
TGCAGTGCTAGTGTCCAGGTTAGGACCCATGGCTACACCTTC
>-|TRBJ2-3|TRBV10-3|many
CAISESGGTDTQYF
TGTGCCATCAGTGAGTCCGGGGGAACAGATACGCAGTATTTT